The 28 T cell receptor beta chains below come from one sample, sequenced in a study of T cell clonality in common variable immunodeficiency. Notes on the study in general: Fewer deletions and N-nucleotide insertions were reportedly seen in common variable immunodeficiency TCR beta sequences.

Assay used: immunoSEQ multiplex PCR; TCRdb lists only in-frame clones, some missing. The data show around 8,000 clones, and the top ten clones hold over 3.5%. No antigen has been identified for these receptors. The specimen was peripheral blood mononuclear cells. The receptors were sampled from a human donor with common variable immunodeficiency.

Concerning this clone: The read falls 3 residues short of the CDR3 end, and the missing part is taken from the germline J gene. The J gene is TRBJ2-7, the V gene TRBV20-1, with 8 bases matching TRBD1. Germline V gives CDR1 DFQATT, CDR2 SNEGSKA (reference sequence). V was clipped by 6 bases and J by 4 bases; unmatched bases: 8. This CDR3 spans 13 amino acids. CDR3 protein: CSATGTGLYEQYF. The CDR3 DNA, read in part, is TGCAGTGCCACCGGGACAGGACTATACGAG.

As for this clone: The missing CDR3 end, 3 residues past where the read stops, is filled in from the germline J gene. V gene TRBV19 combines with J gene TRBJ2-7; 7 nucleotides match TRBD1. The CDR3 totals 14 residues. V lost 5 bases, J lost 1 base, and 5 bases stayed unmatched. CDR1 is LNHDA and CDR2 is SQIVND in the germline V gene (reference sequence). The sequenced CDR3 bases are TGTGCCAGTAGTCTTCACAGGGGTTCCTACGAG. Protein sequence: CASSLHRGSYE. The full CDR3 is CASSLHRGSYEQYF.

As for this clone: Sequencing ends 3 residues short of the CDR3 end; the germline J gene provides the rest. This chain joins TRBV19 and TRBJ1-2; 11 bases are shared with TRBD1. This CDR3 region has 16 residues. CDR1 is LNHDA, CDR2 SQIVND, per germline (reference sequence). Germline trimming cut 3 bases from V and 5 bases from J; bases unmatched to any gene: 8. CDR3 bases read: TGTGCCAGTAGTATCCCGGACAGGGGGCGCTGGTATGGC. Residues: CASSIPDRGRWYG. The full CDR3 sequence reads CASSIPDRGRWYGYTF.

With regard to this clone: With the read ending 3 residues before the CDR3 end, the germline J gene is used to fill in that end. The gene calls are TRBV19 and TRBJ2-7, with 12 nucleotides matching TRBD2. CDR3 length equals 15 residues. J gave up 2 bases and V 6 bases, and 5 bases lay outside the gene matches. Germline V gives CDR1 LNHDA, CDR2 SQIVND (reference sequence). The CDR3 DNA, read in part, is TGTGCCAGTAGCCAACTAGCGGGAGGCACCTACGAG. Translation: CASSQLAGGTYE. The full CDR3 reads CASSQLAGGTYEQYF.

About this clone: The read gets to within 3 residues of the CDR3 end, and the germline J gene fills in the rest. The chain employs TRBV6-2 or TRBV6-3 and TRBJ2-7; 9 bases are a match to TRBD1. The CDR3 is 14 amino acids. V shed 2 bases, J shed 5 bases, and the junction held 4 bases outside the gene matches. The germline gives CDR1 MNHEY, CDR2 SVGEGT. The sequenced part of the CDR3 DNA is TGTGCCAGCAGTTACGACAGGGGGTCCCACGAG. Amino acids: CASSYDRGSHE. The whole CDR3 is CASSYDRGSHEQYF.

Points on this clone: The CDR3 end falls 3 residues outside the read, so it is completed with the germline J gene. The V gene is TRBV18, the J gene TRBJ2-7; 9 nucleotides align to TRBD1. This CDR3 contains 14 residues. The J segment lost 3 bases and the V segment lost 3 bases, leaving 3 bases of the junction unmatched. CDR1 and CDR2 (germline): KGHSH, LQKENI. CDR3 DNA (partial): TGTGCCAGCTCACCTGGGACAGGGTTCTACGAG. It specifies CASSPGTGFYE. The whole CDR3 sequence reads CASSPGTGFYEQYF.

A remark on this clone: The CDR3 goes on 3 residues after the read ends, and that part is filled in from the germline J gene. The chain has TRBV2 and TRBJ2-7; TRBD1 matches 7 bases. Germline lookup yields CDR1 SNHLY and CDR2 FYNNEI. This CDR3 spans 15 amino acids. V lost 2 bases, J lost 1 base, and 5 bases stayed unmatched. The CDR3 DNA, read in part, is TGTGCCAGCAGTGAATGGACAGGAGCGTCCTACGAG. It encodes CASSEWTGASYE. The complete CDR3 protein is CASSEWTGASYEQYF.

Concerning this clone itself: The read ends 3 residues shy of where the CDR3 ends; the end is completed using the germline J gene. The genes are TRBV7-9 and TRBJ2-7, with TRBD2 identical over 9 bases. J was trimmed by 1 base and V by 6 bases; bases with no gene match: 4. Germline V CDR1 and CDR2: SEHNR, FQNEAQ (reference sequence). CDR3 length: 14 residues. CDR3 DNA (partial): TGTGCCAGCAGAGCGACTAGCGGATCCTACGAG. This translates into CASRATSGSYE. The complete CDR3 protein is CASRATSGSYEQYF.

In the case of this clone: With the read ending 3 residues before the CDR3 end, the germline J gene is used to fill in that end. The chain recombines TRBV7-9 with TRBJ1-1; D unclear. CDR1 is SEHNR and CDR2 is FQNEAQ in the germline V gene (reference sequence). Trimming shortened V by 1 base and J by 1 base, and 7 bases separated the two germline ends. The CDR3 sequence is 14 residues long. CDR3 bases read: TGTGCCAGCAGCTTAGGAGGGCAGAACACTGAA. Protein product: CASSLGGQNTE. In full, the CDR3 reads CASSLGGQNTEAFF. Supplemented by reference TRBV7-9 and TRBJ1-1, the full variable domain reads DTGVSQNPRHKITKRGQNVTFRCDPISEHNRLYWYRQTLGQGPEFLTYFQNEAQLEKSRLLSDRFSAERPKGSFSTLEIQRTEQGDSAMYLCASSLGGQNTEAFFGQGTRLTVV.

In the case of this clone: The DNA ends 3 residues before the CDR3 does, and the rest of the CDR3 is filled in from the germline J gene. V gene TRBV18 combines with J gene TRBJ2-5, with D tentatively TRBD2 (6 bases). Germline V CDR1 and CDR2: KGHSH, LQKENI. The CDR3 is made up of 14 amino acids. V dropped 3 bases and J dropped 5 bases, with 13 bases sitting between them. The CDR3 region is CASSPGGAKETQYF. CDR3 bases read: TGTGCCAGCTCACCGGGGGGAGCTAAGGAGACC.

As to this clone: Read sequence stops 3 residues before the CDR3 end, and the germline J gene provides the missing end. The genes are TRBV6-2 or TRBV6-3 and TRBJ2-1; 7 bases align to TRBD1. CDR1 and CDR2 (germline): MNHEY, SVGEGT. V lost 0 bases and J lost 4; bases outside the gene matches: 0. The CDR3 is 14 residues long. The CDR3 loop is CASSYSTGYNEQFF. The sequenced CDR3 bases are TGTGCCAGCAGTTACTCGACAGGGTACAATGAG.

Comment on this clone: The read is 3 residues too short to cover the CDR3 end, so that end is filled in from the germline J gene. The chain carries TRBV11-2 and TRBJ1-4; the match to TRBD1 covers 9 bases. With 5 bases clipped from V and 7 bases from J, the junction kept 8 bases outside the gene matches. The CDR3 has 15 residues. Germline CDR1 and CDR2: SGHAT and FQNNGV. The CDR3 sequence is CASSRDRELGEKLFF. CDR3 bases read: TGTGCCAGCAGCCGGGACAGGGAATTAGGTGAAAAA.

This clone is labeled medium-sized based on frequency. The CDR3 is cut off 3 residues early in the read; its end comes from the germline J gene. V and J are TRBV5-5 and TRBJ1-4, with D possibly matching TRBD1 (5 bases). The CDR3 totals 14 residues. Germline V gene lookup returns CDR1 SGHKS and CDR2 YYEKEE (reference sequence). Between the trimmed V and J ends, which lost 4 bases and 8 bases, there was a span of 15 bases. CDR3 sequence reads: CASSPQGLGEKLFF. The sequenced part of the CDR3 DNA is TGTGCCAGCAGCCCCCAGGGTCTCGGCGAAAAA.

The DNA read from the CDR3 is TGTGCCAGCATGCGAGGAGGGTCGTACACTGAA. Encoded protein: CASMRGGSYTE. The whole CDR3 is CASMRGGSYTEAFF. The V and J genes are TRBV6-2 or TRBV6-3 and TRBJ1-1; D is undetermined. The read terminates 3 residues before the CDR3 end, so the remaining end is supplied by the germline J gene. From germline, CDR1 is MNHEY and CDR2 SVGEGT. Trimming cost V 7 bases and J 3 bases, with 15 bases left between them. This CDR3 has 14 amino acids.

A remark on this clone: The CDR3 end is not reached by the read, which stops 3 residues before it; the germline J gene fills it in. The rearrangement links TRBV20-1 to TRBJ2-1; TRBD2 matches 10 bases. This CDR3 is 15 amino acids long. V shed 2 bases, J shed 4 bases, and the junction held 5 bases outside the gene matches. Per the germline V gene, CDR1 is DFQATT and CDR2 is SNEGSKA (reference sequence). Incomplete CDR3 DNA: TGCAGTGCTAGATTTGTAGCGGGGGGTTACAATGAG. Translated, it gives CSARFVAGGYNE. The entire CDR3 protein reads CSARFVAGGYNEQFF.

Details on this clone: The read finishes 3 residues shy of the CDR3 end, and the germline J gene is used to complete it. This sequence joins TRBV7-2 and TRBJ2-5, with TRBD1 identical over 9 bases. This CDR3 comprises 14 residues. The ends lost 2 bases at V and 5 bases at J; junction bases unmatched: 3. Germline assignment: CDR1 SGHTA and CDR2 FQGNSA. The part of the CDR3 DNA that was read is TGTGCCAGCAGCTTAAGCGGACAGGGGGAGACC. This gives the protein CASSLSGQGET. The whole CDR3 sequence reads CASSLSGQGETQYF.

As for this clone: The sequence runs out 3 residues before the end of the CDR3; the remainder is reconstructed from the germline J gene. This chain links TRBV2 with TRBJ2-7; 8 bases align to TRBD1. CDR3 length equals 14 residues. V shed 6 bases and J 4 bases; nucleotides not matched to a gene: 8. Germline V CDR1 and CDR2: SNHLY, FYNNEI. This CDR3 is CASRDRGSIYEQYF. The sequenced part of the CDR3 DNA is TGTGCCAGCAGAGACAGGGGTTCGATTTACGAG.

A word on this clone: The CDR3 end lies 3 residues beyond the end of the read and is filled in from the germline J gene. This sequence joins TRBV6-1 and TRBJ1-5; D is unresolved. V was cut by 2 bases and J by 7 bases, with 15 bases left in between. The CDR3 totals 15 residues. CDR1 MNHNS and CDR2 SASEGT come from the germline V gene. CDR3 protein: CASSEMWAAGQPQHF. CDR3 bases read: TGTGCCAGCAGTGAAATGTGGGCTGCAGGCCAGCCC.

Notes on this clone: The read stops 3 residues short of the end of the CDR3; the missing end is completed from the germline J gene. The rearrangement uses TRBV19 and TRBJ2-3, with D maybe TRBD1 (6 bases). The CDR3 consists of 14 residues. In germline, CDR1 is LNHDA, CDR2 SQIVND (reference sequence). Between the trimmed V and J ends, which lost 5 bases and 2 bases, there was a span of 11 bases. The CDR3 reads CASSQQGITDTQYF. Incomplete CDR3 DNA: TGTGCCAGTAGTCAACAGGGTATCACAGATACG.

In the case of this clone: The sequenced fragment ends 3 residues before the CDR3 boundary, so the rest is inferred from the germline J gene. The chain uses TRBV5-1 and TRBJ1-5; D remains ambiguous. This CDR3 has 15 residues. Trimming stripped 4 bases from V and 4 bases from J, with 15 bases between. Germline V lookup: CDR1 SGHRS, CDR2 YFSETQ. The part of the CDR3 DNA that was read is TGCGCCAGCAGCGCCGGGTCAGAGCTTAATCAGCCC. It is translated as CASSAGSELNQP. The full CDR3 reads CASSAGSELNQPQHF.

With respect to this clone: The read comes to an end 3 residues before the CDR3 does, leaving the germline J gene to fill in the end. The chain joins TRBV6-2 or TRBV6-3 to TRBJ2-3; a possible D gene is TRBD1 (6 bases). From germline, CDR1 is MNHEY and CDR2 SVGEGT. This CDR3 spans 16 amino acids. V was trimmed by 4 bases and J by 0 bases, leaving 14 bases between them. The CDR3 bases that were read are TGTGCCAGCAGTTCTCTACTAACAGGGAGCACAGATACG. Encoded protein: CASSSLLTGSTDT. The CDR3 in its entirety is CASSSLLTGSTDTQYF.

The CDR3 protein is CASRLGGVVTDTQYF. The DNA read from the CDR3 is TGTGCCAGTAGGTTGGGCGGGGTAGTAACAGATACG. The chain combines TRBV19 with TRBJ2-3, with a weak D call TRBD2 (6 bases). From the germline J gene comes the end of the CDR3, since the read stops 3 residues before it. The V gene lost 6 bases and the J gene lost 3 bases, with 16 bases spanning the gap. Germline V gene lookup returns CDR1 LNHDA and CDR2 SQIVND (reference sequence). This CDR3 has 15 amino acids.

In the case of this clone: The sequence runs out 3 residues before the end of the CDR3; the remainder is reconstructed from the germline J gene. The V and J genes are TRBV7-2 and TRBJ1-1; D gene unclear. Germline CDR1 is SGHTA and CDR2 is FQGNSA. Trimming shortened V by 1 base and J by 4 bases, and 10 bases separated the two germline ends. This CDR3 has 14 amino acids. The CDR3 loop reads CASSLVAVGTEAFF. CDR3 DNA, as far as it was read: TGTGCCAGCAGCTTAGTGGCGGTGGGCACTGAA.

As regards this clone: The DNA ends 3 residues before the CDR3 does, and the rest of the CDR3 is filled in from the germline J gene. The chain employs TRBV18 and TRBJ1-4, with D possibly TRBD1 on 6 matching bases. This CDR3 contains 17 residues. V lost 3 bases, J lost 0 bases, and 14 bases lay in between. Germline CDR1 and CDR2: KGHSH and LQKENI. The DNA read from the CDR3 is TGTGCCAGCTCACCTCAACAGGGAGTTGCAACTAATGAAAAA. This codes for CASSPQQGVATNEK. The complete CDR3 reads CASSPQQGVATNEKLFF.

Regarding this clone: The read stops 3 residues short of the end of the CDR3; the missing end is completed from the germline J gene. The V call is TRBV7-2, the J call TRBJ2-1; 10 nucleotides agree with TRBD2. With 8 bases clipped from V and 6 bases from J, the junction kept 10 bases outside the gene matches. The germline V gene encodes CDR1 SGHTA and CDR2 FQGNSA. The CDR3 consists of 15 residues. The CDR3 is CASGKLAGDVNEQFF. The part of the CDR3 DNA that was read is TGTGCCAGCGGCAAGCTAGCGGGAGATGTCAATGAG.

As to this clone: The read is 3 residues too short to cover the CDR3 end, so that end is filled in from the germline J gene. The chain carries TRBV19 and TRBJ2-7; the match to TRBD1 covers 8 bases. Germline loops: CDR1 LNHDA, CDR2 SQIVND (reference sequence). V was clipped by 4 bases and J by 3 bases; unmatched bases: 5. This CDR3 region has 14 residues. CDR3 in amino acids: CASSTGQASYEQYF. The sequenced part of the CDR3 DNA is TGTGCCAGTAGTACGGGACAGGCGAGCTACGAG.

The part of the CDR3 DNA that was read is TGTGCCAGCAGTGTAGGCGGGAGGGCACGATACGAG. Encoded protein: CASSVGGRARYE. The full CDR3 sequence reads CASSVGGRARYEQYF. The chain has TRBV2 and TRBJ2-7; 9 nucleotides align to TRBD2. The DNA ends 3 residues before the CDR3 does, and the rest of the CDR3 is filled in from the germline J gene. The V and J ends lost 4 bases and 4 bases, in that order; junction bases with no gene match: 8. The CDR3 is made up of 15 amino acids. Germline CDR1 reads SNHLY; CDR2 reads FYNNEI.

Points on this clone: The CDR3 extends 3 residues past the end of the read, so its final part is completed from the germline J gene. The chain links TRBV7-3 to TRBJ2-7; 8 positions match TRBD1. The CDR3 spans 15 residues. Looked up from germline, CDR1 is SGHTA and CDR2 is FQGTGA. The V and J ends lost 2 bases and 6 bases, in that order; junction bases with no gene match: 9. CDR3 bases read: TGTGCCAGCAGCTTATTCGGACAGGGAAGGGGCGAG. Its translation is CASSLFGQGRGE. The full CDR3 is CASSLFGQGRGEQYF.